The sequence of this T cell receptor beta chain was determined in a study of T cells in Graves' hyperthyroidism and ophthalmopathy (dated 2019 in TCRdb). About the study as a whole: Peripheral blood samples were taken at the time of initial diagnosis, prior to any treatment. To identify distinguishing TCR V-J signatures, a discovery cohort of some 99 patients was used, comprising under 45 with Graves' ophthalmopathy and 57 with stable Graves' hyperthyroidism. Prospective prediction of ophthalmopathy was tested in an independent validation cohort consisting of some 18 hyperthyroidism patients and approximately 16 patients who later progressed to ophthalmopathy. The roughly 91 discovery patients were randomly split 7:3 into training and test sets. Thyroid tissue and blood T-cell repertoires from about six Graves' hyperthyroidism patients were also compared in the study. Once sampling was done, hyperthyroidism patients were given methimazole at a starting dose of 30 mg daily, whereas ophthalmopathy patients were given high-dose intravenous methylprednisolone. The paper describes TCR Vbeta CDR3 sequencing of 130 to 150 peripheral blood samples, made up of 40 to 45 ophthalmopathy patients, around 73 hyperthyroidism patients and 17 progressor patients.

According to the germline V gene, CDR1 reads SQVTM and CDR2 reads ANQGSEA. The CDR3, cysteine through phenylalanine, is 13 amino acids long. The sequence is cut down to CDR3 DNA, 39 bases in frame from base 1. The junction carries 10 bases between V and J, which are trimmed by 2 bases and 3 bases respectively. This clonotype was recorded a few times. Its antigen is unknown. No base-level quality is on record; no much larger clone is a single base apart. The paper's findings and limits, for the study overall: A 13 V-J signature model separated ophthalmopathy from stable hyperthyroidism, with 87.88% sensitivity and 81% to 82% specificity in cross-validation and 80%/75% in testing. During validation, the model predicted progression to ophthalmopathy a median of about 6.3 months ahead of onset, with roughly 65% sensitivity and 72.22% specificity. Most expanded thyroid clonotypes (frequency above 0.001) were also detected in blood, suggesting blood repertoires may reflect thyroid immune responses. Sample size was not statistically predetermined, and blinding of investigators to group allocation was not performed.

TCR beta CDR3 regions were amplified from RNA transcripts. A first-round RT-PCR of the TCR CDR3 used the HTBI primer set with the Qiagen OneStep RT-PCR kit. A second multiplex PCR round built the libraries, followed by size selection and purification. Paired-end sequencing of the libraries was performed with 100 bp reads on an Illumina HiSeq2000. The original methods were these. SOAPnuke was used to process the raw data, throwing out any read that contained adapters or uncalled bases, had a mean Phred below 15, or lacked an exact constant-primer or identifier match. COPE v1.2.5 was used to merge the high-quality paired reads, and each unique nucleotide sequence was defined as a clonotype. MiTCR v1.1 was used to align clonotypes to the IMGT TRBV, TRBD and TRBJ reference segments. Only V-J combinations with frequency above 0.0001, covering 99.2% of repertoires, were analysed. The TCS score was defined as F50 (clonal expansion) divided by E x V (chaos), with BLOSUM62-based TCRdist calculated between CDR3 peptides within each V-J. Welch's t-statistics and random forest reduced fewer than 550 V-J features to roughly 13, which were used in a naive Bayes classifier (R e1071). The public sequencing data were trimmed at Q25 with fastp and processed into clonotypes with MiXCR by TCRdb, which kept only in-frame beta chains. Each CDR3 protein gets just one entry, which takes the most common genes and DNA from the rows behind it. TCRdb, rather than the study authors, made the V and J calls. The sample yields under 600,000 distinct CDR3 sequences; roughly a sixth were counted once. The ten largest clonotypes hold roughly 3.4% of the sample.

In the ophthalmopathy patients, disease was moderately to severely active, with a Clinical Activity Score of 3 or more, a NOSPECS grade of 4 or more, and a duration of less than 3 months. Patients with uncontrolled infections, other autoimmune diseases, pregnancy or lactation were excluded. Clinical symptoms, serum thyroxine and TRAb, thyroid ultrasound, and orbital computed tomography formed the basis for the diagnoses. PBMCs were isolated from more than 8 ml of fresh peripheral blood by Ficoll-Paque density gradient centrifugation. Total RNA was extracted with Trizol reagent, and quality was checked on an Agilent 2100 Bioanalyzer.

This TCR derives from a woman aged 40 to 49 with Graves' ophthalmopathy. The V and J genes are TRBV29-1 and TRBJ1-1; too little of a D gene remains to name it. What was sequenced was blood. The CDR3 protein: CSVEFVADTEAFF. The sequenced DNA: TGCAGCGTTGAATTCGTAGCAGACACTGAAGCTTTCTTT.